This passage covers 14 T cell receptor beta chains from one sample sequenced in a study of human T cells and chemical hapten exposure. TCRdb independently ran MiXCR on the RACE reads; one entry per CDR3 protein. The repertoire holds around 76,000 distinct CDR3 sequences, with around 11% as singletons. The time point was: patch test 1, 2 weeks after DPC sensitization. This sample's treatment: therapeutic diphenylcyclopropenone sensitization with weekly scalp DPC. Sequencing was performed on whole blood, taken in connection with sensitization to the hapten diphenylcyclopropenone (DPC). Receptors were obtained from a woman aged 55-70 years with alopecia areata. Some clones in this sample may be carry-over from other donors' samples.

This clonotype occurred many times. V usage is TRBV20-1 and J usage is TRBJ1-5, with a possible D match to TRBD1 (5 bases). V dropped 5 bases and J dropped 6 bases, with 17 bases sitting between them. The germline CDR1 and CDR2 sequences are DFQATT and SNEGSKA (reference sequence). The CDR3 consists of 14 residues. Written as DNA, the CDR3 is TGCAGTGCTGGAAAAACAGGCGGCGCTCAGCCCCAGCATTTT. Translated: CSAGKTGGAQPQHF.

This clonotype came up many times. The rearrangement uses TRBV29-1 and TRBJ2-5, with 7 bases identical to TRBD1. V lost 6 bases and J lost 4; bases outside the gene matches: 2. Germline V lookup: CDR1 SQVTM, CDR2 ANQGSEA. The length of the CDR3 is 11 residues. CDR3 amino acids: CSVQGPETQYF. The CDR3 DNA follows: TGCAGCGTACAGGGGCCAGAGACCCAGTACTTC.

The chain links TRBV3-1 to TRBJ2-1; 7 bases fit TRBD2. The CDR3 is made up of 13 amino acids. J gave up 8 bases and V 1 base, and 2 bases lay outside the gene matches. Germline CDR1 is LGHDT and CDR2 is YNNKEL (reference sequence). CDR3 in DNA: TGTGCCAGCAGCCAAGTCGGGGGGTATGAGCAGTTCTTC. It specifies CASSQVGGYEQFF.

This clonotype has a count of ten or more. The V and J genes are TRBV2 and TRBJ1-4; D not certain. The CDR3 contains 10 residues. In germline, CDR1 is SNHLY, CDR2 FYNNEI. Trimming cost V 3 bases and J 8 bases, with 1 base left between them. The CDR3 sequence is CASSEEKLFF. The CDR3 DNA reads TGTGCCAGCAGTGAGGAAAAACTGTTTTTT.

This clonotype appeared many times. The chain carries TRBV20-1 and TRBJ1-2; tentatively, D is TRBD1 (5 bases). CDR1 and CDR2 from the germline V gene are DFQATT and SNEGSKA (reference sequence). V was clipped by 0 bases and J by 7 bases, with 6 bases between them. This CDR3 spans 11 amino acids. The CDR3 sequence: CSARDQGGYTF. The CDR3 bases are TGCAGTGCTAGAGATCAGGGTGGCTACACCTTC.

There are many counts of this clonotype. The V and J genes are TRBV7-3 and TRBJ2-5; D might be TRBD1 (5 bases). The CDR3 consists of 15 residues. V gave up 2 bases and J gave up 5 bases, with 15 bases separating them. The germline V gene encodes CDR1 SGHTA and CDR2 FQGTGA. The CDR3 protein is CASSLYTGFGETQYF. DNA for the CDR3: TGTGCCAGCAGCTTATATACAGGATTTGGGGAGACCCAGTACTTC.

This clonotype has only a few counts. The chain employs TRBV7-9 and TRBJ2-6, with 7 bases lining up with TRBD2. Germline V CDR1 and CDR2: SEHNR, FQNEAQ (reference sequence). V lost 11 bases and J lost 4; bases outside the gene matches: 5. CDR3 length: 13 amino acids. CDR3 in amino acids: CAWSGVGANVLTF. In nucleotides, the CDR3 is TGTGCCTGGAGCGGGGTCGGGGCCAACGTCCTGACTTTC.

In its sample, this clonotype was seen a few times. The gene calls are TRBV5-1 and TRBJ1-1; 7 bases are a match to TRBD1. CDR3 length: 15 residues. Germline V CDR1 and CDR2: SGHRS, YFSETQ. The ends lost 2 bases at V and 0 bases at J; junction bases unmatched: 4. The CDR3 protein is CASSFLTGMNTEAFF. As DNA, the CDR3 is TGCGCCAGCAGCTTCCTGACAGGGATGAACACTGAAGCTTTCTTT.

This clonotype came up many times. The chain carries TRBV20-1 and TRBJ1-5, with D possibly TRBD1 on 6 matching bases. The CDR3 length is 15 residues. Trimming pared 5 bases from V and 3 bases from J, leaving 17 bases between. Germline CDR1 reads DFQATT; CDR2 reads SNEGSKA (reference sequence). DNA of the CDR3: TGCAGTGCTCCTAACTTGGACAGCATCAATCAGCCCCAGCATTTT. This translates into CSAPNLDSINQPQHF.

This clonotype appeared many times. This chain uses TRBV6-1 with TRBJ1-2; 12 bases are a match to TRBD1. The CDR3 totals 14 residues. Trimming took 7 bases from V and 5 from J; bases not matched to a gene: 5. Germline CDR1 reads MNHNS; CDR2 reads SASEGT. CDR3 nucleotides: TGTGCCAGCACAATGGGACAGGGGGCTTATGGCTACACCTTC. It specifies CASTMGQGAYGYTF.

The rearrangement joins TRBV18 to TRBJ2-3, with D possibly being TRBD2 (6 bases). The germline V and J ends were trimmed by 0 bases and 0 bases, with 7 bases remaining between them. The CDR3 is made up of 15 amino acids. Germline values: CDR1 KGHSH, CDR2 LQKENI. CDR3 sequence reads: CASSPPGLSTDTQYF. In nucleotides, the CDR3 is TGTGCCAGCTCACCACCGGGACTCAGCACAGATACGCAGTATTTT.

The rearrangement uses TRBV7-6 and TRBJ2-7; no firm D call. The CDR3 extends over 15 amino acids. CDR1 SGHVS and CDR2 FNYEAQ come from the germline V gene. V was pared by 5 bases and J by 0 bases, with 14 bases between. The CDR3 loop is CASSPPAGISYEQYF. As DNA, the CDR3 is TGTGCCAGCAGCCCCCCGGCCGGTATCTCCTACGAGCAGTACTTC.

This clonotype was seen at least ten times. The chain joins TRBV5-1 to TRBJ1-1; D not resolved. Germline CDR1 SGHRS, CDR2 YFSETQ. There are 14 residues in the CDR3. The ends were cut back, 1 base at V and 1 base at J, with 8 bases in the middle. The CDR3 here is CASSLPDWNTEAFF. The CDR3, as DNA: TGCGCCAGCAGCTTGCCCGATTGGAACACTGAAGCTTTCTTT.

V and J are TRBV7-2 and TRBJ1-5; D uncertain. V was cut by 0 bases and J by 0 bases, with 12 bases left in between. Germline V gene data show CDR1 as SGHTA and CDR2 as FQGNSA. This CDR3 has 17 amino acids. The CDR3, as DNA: TGTGCCAGCAGCTTAGCGAACACCCGTTATAGCAATCAGCCCCAGCATTTT. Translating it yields CASSLANTRYSNQPQHF.